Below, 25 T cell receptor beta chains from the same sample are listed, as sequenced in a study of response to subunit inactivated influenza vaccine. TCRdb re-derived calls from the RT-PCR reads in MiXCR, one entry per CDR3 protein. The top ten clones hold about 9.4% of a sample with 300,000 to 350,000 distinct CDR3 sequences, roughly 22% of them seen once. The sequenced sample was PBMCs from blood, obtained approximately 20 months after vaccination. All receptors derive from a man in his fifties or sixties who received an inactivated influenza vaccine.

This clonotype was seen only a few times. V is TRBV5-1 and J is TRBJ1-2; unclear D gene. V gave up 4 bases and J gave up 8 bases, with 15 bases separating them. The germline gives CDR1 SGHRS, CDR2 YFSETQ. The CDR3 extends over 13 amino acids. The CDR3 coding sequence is TGCGCCAGCAGCCCCACCGGTTTGGAGGGCTACACCTTC. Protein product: CASSPTGLEGYTF.

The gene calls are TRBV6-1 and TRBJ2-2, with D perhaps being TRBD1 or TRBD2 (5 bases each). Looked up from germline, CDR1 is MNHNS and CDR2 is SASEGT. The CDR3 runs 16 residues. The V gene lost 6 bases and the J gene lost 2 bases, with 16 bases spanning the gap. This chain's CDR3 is CASSLNTGLNTGELFF. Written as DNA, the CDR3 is TGTGCCAGCAGCCTTAATACAGGACTTAACACCGGGGAGCTGTTTTTT.

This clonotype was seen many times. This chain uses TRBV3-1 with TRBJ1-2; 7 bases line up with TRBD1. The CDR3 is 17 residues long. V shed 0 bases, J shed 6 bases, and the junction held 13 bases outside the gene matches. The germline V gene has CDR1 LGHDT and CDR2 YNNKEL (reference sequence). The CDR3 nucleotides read TGTGCCAGCAGCCAAGATCCTCGGGACAGTTTATATGATGGCTACACCTTC. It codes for CASSQDPRDSLYDGYTF. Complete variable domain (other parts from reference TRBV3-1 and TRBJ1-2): DTAVSQTPKYLVTQMGNDKSIKCEQNLGHDTMYWYKQDSKKFLKIMFSYNNKELIINETVPNRFSPKSPDKAHLNLHINSLELGDSAVYFCASSQDPRDSLYDGYTFGSGTRLTVV.

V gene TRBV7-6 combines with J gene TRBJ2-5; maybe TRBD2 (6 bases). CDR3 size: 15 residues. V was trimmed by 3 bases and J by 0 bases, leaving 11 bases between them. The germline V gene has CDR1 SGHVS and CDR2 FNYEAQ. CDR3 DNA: TGTGCCAGCAGCTTCGGAGGGGTTTACCAAGAGACCCAGTACTTC. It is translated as CASSFGGVYQETQYF. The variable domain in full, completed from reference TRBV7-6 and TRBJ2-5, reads GAGVSQSPRYKVTKRGQDVALRCDPISGHVSLYWYRQALGQGPEFLTYFNYEAQQDKSGLPNDRFSAERPEGSISTLTIQRTEQRDSAMYRCASSFGGVYQETQYFGPGTRLLVL.

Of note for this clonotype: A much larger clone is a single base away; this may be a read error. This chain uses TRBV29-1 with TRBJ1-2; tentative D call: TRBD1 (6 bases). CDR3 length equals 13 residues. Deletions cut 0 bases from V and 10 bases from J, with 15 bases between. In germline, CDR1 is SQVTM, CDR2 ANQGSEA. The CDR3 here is CSVEDSPGGAYTF. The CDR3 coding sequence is TGCAGCGTTGAAGACTCCCCGGGGGGCGCCTACACCTTC.

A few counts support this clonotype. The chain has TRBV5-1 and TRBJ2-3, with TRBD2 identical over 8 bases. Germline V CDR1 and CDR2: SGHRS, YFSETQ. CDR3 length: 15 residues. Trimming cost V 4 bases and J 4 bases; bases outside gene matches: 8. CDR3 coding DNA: TGCGCCAGCAGCGAAAGCGGGAGAGATGCAGATACGCAGTATTTT. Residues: CASSESGRDADTQYF.

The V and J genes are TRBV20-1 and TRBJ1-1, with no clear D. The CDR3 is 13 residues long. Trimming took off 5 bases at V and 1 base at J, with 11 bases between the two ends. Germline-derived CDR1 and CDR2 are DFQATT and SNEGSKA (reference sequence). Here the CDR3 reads CSAGDTWNTEAFF. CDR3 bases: TGCAGTGCTGGCGACACCTGGAACACTGAAGCTTTCTTT.

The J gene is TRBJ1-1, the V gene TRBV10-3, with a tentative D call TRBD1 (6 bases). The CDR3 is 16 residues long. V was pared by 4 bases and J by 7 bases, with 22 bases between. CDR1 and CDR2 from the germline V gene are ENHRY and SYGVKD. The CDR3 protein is CAISGGRGRGLGEAFF. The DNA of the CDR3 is TGTGCCATCAGTGGTGGCAGGGGACGGGGTCTTGGTGAAGCTTTCTTT.

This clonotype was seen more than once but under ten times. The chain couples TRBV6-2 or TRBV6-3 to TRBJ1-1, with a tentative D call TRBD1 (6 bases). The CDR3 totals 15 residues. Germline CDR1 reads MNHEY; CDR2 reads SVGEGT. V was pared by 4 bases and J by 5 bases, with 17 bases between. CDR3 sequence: CASSLQGPRGTEAFF. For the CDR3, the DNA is TGTGCCAGCAGTTTACAGGGCCCCCGGGGTACTGAAGCTTTCTTT.

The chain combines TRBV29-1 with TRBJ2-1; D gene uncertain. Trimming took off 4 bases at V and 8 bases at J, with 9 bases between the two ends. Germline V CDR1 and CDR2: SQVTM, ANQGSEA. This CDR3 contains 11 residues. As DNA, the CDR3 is TGCAGCGTTGGGGTGAGGCATGAGCAGTTCTTC. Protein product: CSVGVRHEQFF.

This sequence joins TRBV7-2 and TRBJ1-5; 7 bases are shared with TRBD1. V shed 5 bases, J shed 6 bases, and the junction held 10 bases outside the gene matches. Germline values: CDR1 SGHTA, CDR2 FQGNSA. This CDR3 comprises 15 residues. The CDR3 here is CASSPGQAGRQPQHF. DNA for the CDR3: TGTGCCAGCAGCCCCGGACAGGCCGGGCGTCAGCCCCAGCATTTT.

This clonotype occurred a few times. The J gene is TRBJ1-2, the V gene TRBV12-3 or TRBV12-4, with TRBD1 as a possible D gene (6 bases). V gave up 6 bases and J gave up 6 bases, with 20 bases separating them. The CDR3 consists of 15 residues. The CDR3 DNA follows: TGTGCCAGCAGCGGGGGGGGCGTTCTGTGGGATGGCTACACCTTC. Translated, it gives CASSGGGVLWDGYTF.

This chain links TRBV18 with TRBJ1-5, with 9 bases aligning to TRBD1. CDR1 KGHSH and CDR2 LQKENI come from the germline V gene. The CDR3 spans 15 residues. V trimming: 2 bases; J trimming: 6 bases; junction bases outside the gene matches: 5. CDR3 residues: CASSPVRDRVQPQHF. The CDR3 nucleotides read TGTGCCAGCTCACCAGTCCGGGACAGGGTTCAGCCCCAGCATTTT.

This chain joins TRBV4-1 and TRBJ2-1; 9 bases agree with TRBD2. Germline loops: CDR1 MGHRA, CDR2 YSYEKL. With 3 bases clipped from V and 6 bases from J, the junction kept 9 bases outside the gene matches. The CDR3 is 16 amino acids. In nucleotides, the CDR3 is TGCGCCAGCAGCCACACCACGGGACTAGCTCGCAATGAGCAGTTCTTC. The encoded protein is CASSHTTGLARNEQFF.

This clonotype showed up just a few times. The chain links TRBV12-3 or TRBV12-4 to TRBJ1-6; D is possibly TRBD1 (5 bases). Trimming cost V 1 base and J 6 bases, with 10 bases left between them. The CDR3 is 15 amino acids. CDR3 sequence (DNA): TGTGCCAGCAGTTTAGAGAGGGGACCTAATTCACCCCTCCACTTT. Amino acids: CASSLERGPNSPLHF.

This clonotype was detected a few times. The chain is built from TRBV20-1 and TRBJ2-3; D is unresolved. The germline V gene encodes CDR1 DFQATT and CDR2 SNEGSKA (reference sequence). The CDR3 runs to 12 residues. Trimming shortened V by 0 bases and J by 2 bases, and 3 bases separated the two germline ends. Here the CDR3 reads CSAREHTDTQYF. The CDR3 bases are TGCAGTGCTAGAGAACACACAGATACGCAGTATTTT.

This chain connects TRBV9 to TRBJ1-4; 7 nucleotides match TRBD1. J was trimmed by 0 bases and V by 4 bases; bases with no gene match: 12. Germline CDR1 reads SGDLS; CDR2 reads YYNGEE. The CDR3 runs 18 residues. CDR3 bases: TGTGCCAGCAGCTCCCCTTTGGACAGGATTGCAACTAATGAAAAACTGTTTTTT. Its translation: CASSSPLDRIATNEKLFF.

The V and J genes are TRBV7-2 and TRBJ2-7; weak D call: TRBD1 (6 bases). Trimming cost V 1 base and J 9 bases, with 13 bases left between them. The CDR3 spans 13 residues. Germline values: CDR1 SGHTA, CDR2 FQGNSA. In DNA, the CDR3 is TGTGCCAGCAGCTTAGAAGCGGCCAGGGGGCAGTACTTC. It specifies CASSLEAARGQYF.

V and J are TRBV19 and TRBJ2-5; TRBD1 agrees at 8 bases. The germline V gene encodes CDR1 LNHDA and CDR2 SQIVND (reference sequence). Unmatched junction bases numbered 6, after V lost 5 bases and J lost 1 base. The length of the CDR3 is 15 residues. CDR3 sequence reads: CASSPRDRIQETQYF. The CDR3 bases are TGTGCCAGTAGTCCCCGGGACAGGATCCAAGAGACCCAGTACTTC.

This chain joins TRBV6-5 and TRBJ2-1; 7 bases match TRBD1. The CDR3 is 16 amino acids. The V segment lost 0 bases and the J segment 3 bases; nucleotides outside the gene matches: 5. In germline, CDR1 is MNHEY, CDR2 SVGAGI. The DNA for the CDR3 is TGTGCCAGCAGTTACTCGTCGGGACAGAACTACAATGAGCAGTTCTTC. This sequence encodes CASSYSSGQNYNEQFF.

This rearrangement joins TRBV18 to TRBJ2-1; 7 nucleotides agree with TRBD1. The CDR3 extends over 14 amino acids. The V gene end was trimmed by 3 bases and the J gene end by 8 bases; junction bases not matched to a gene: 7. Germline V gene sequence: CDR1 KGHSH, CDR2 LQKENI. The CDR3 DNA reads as TGTGCCAGCTCACCCCAGACAGGGCTCTATGAGCAGTTCTTC. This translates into CASSPQTGLYEQFF. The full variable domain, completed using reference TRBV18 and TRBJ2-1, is NAGVMQNPRHLVRRRGQEARLRCSPMKGHSHVYWYRQLPEEGLKFMVYLQKENIIDESGMPKERFSAEFPKEGPSILRIQQVVRGDSAAYFCASSPQTGLYEQFFGPGTRLTVL.

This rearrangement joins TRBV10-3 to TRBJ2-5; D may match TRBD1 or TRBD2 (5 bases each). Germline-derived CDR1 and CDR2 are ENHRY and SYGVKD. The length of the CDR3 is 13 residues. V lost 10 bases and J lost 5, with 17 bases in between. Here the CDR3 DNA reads TGTGCCACCCAGGGCGAGGGTATGGAGACCCAGTACTTC. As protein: CATQGEGMETQYF.

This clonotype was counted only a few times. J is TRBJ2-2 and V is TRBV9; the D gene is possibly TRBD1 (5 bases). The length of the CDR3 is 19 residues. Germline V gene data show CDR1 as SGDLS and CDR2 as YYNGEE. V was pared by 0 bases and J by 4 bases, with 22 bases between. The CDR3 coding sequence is TGTGCCAGCAGCGTAGCTTTTTTCTTAGGGGAAGTCGGCACCGGGGAGCTGTTTTTT. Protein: CASSVAFFLGEVGTGELFF.

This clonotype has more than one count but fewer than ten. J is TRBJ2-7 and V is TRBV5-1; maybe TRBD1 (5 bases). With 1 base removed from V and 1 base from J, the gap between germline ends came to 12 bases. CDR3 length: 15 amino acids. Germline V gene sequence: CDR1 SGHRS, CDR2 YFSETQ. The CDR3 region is CASSLTATESYEQYF. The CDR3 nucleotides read TGCGCCAGCAGCTTGACAGCGACAGAATCCTACGAGCAGTACTTC. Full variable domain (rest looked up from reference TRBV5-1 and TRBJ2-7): KAGVTQTPRYLIKTRGQQVTLSCSPISGHRSVSWYQQTPGQGLQFLFEYFSETQRNKGNFPGRFSGRQFSNSRSEMNVSTLELGDSALYLCASSLTATESYEQYFGPGTRLTVT.

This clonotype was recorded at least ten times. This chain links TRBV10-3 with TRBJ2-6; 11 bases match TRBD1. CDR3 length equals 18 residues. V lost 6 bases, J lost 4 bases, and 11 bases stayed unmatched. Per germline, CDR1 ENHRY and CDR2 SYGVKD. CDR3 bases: TGTGCCATCAGAGGCGGACAGGGGGCATCGTCCGGGGCCAACGTCCTGACTTTC. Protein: CAIRGGQGASSGANVLTF.